This TCR beta chain was retrieved from a study of metastatic and nonmetastatic thyroid tumors. Study-level background: Where malignant and benign thyroid patients were concerned, repertoires were compared across blood and tumor or nodule tissue. Study results and caveats: In both blood and tumor samples, TCR beta diversity was reported significantly higher for malignant than benign nodules.

The sample holds a few counts of this clone. Its antigen is not identified. The missing conserved phenylalanine or tryptophan at the end of this CDR3 makes a read error likely. J lost 7 bases, V lost 7 bases, and 12 bases had no gene match. This CDR3 spans 15 amino acids. Germline V gene sequence: CDR1 MNHNS, CDR2 SASEGT. Source study methods: Researchers built a distant-metastasis classifier for papillary thyroid cancer that drew on CDR3 differences across clinicopathological groups. TCRdb reanalyzed the PCR reads with MiXCR. TCRdb's processing, not the authors', yielded these V and J calls. Of roughly 25,000 clones listed, 14% to 15% are singletons. Not a single patient had been given any form of treatment at any point before undergoing thyroid surgery.

The clonotype comes from a female donor with papillary thyroid cancer or a benign thyroid nodule (not recorded which). Some clones in this sample may be carry-over from other donors' samples. The sample consisted of blood. The chain is built from TRBV6-1 and TRBJ2-1; 8 bases map to TRBD2. The CDR3 spells CASIQPGLDLNEQFL. CDR3 DNA sequence: TGTGCCAGCATTCAACCGGGACTAGACTTAAATGAGCAGTTCCTC.